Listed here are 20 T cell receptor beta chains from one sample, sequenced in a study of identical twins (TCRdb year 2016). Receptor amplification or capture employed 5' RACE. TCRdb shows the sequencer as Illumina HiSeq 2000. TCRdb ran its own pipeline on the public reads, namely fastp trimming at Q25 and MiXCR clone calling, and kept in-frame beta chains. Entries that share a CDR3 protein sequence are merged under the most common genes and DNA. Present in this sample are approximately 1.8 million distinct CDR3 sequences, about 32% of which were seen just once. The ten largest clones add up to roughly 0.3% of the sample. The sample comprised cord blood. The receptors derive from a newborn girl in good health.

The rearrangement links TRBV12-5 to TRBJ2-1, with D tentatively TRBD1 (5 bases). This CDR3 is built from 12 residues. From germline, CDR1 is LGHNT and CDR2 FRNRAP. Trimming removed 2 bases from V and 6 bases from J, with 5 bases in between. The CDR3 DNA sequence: TGTGCTAGTGGTTTGACAGGCAATGAGCAGTTCTTC. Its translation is CASGLTGNEQFF.

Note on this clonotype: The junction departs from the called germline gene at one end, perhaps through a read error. Here the CDR3 reads CASSFRTSGRVDERFF. The CDR3 DNA sequence: TGTGCCAGCAGTTTCCGGACTAGCGGGAGGGTGGATGAGCGGTTCTTC. The V gene is TRBV27, the J gene TRBJ2-1; 15 positions match TRBD2. The CDR3 spans 16 residues. The germline CDR1 and CDR2 sequences are MNHEY and SMNVEV (reference sequence).

CDR3 amino acids: CASSFLPGFLYNEQFF. The CDR3 coding sequence is TGTGCCAGCAGTTTCCTTCCGGGATTTCTTTACAATGAGCAGTTCTTC. The V and J genes are TRBV27 and TRBJ2-1; weak D call: TRBD2 (5 bases). Germline values: CDR1 MNHEY, CDR2 SMNVEV (reference sequence). V shed 3 bases and J shed 4 bases, with 16 bases lying between them. This CDR3 comprises 16 residues.

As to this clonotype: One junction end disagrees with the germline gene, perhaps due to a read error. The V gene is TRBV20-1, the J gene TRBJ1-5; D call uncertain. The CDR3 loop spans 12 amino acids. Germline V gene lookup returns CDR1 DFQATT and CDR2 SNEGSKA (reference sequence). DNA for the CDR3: TGCAGTGCGGACTCTGGCTATCAGTCCCAGCATTTT. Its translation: CSADSGYQSQHF.

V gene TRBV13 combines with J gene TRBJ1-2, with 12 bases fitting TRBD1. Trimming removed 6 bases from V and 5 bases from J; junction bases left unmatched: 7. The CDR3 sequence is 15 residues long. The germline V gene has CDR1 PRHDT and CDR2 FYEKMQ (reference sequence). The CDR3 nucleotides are TGTGCCAGCAGTCCCCGGGACAGGGGGCCTTATGGCTACACCTTC. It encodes CASSPRDRGPYGYTF. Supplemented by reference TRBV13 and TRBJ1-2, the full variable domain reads AAGVIQSPRHLIKEKRETATLKCYPIPRHDTVYWYQQGPGQDPQFLISFYEKMQSDKGSIPDRFSAQQFSDYHSELNMSSLELGDSALYFCASSPRDRGPYGYTFGSGTRLTVV.

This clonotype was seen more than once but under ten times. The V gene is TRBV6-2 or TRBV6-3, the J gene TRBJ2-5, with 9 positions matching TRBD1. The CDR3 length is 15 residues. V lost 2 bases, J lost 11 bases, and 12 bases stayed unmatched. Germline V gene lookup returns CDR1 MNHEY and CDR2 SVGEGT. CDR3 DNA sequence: TGTGCCAGCAGTTACACACCACAGGGGGCGGAGGAGCAGTACTTC. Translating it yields CASSYTPQGAEEQYF.

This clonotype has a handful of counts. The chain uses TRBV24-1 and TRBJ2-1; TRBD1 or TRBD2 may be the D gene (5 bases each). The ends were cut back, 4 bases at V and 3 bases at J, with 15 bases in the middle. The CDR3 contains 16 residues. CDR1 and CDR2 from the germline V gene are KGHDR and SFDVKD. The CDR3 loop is CATSDEPGPGYNEQFF. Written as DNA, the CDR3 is TGTGCCACCAGTGACGAACCGGGGCCTGGCTACAATGAGCAGTTCTTC.

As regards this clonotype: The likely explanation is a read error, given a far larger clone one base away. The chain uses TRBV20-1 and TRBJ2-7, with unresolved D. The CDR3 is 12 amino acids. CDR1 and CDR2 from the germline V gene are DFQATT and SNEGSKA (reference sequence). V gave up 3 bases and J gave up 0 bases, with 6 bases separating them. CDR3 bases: TGCAGTGCTAGTGACACCTCCTACGAGCAGTACTTC. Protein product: CSASDTSYEQYF.

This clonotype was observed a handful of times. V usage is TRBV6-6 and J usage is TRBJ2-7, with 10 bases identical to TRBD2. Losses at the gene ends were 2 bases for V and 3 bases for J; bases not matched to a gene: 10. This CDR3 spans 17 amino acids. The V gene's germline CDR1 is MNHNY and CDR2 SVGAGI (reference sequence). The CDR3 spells CASSYPPSSGGVYEQYF. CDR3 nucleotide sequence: TGTGCCAGCAGTTACCCCCCGTCTAGCGGGGGTGTCTACGAGCAGTACTTC.

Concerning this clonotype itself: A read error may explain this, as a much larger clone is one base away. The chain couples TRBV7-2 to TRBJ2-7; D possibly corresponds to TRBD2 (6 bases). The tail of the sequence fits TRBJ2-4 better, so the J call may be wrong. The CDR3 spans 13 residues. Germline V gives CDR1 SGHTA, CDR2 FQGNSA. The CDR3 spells CASSSGVTNIQYF. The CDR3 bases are TGTGCCAGCAGCTCGGGGGTCACCAACATTCAGTACTTC.

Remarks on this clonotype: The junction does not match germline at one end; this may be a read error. This CDR3 reads CASSLAGTGSYYGQYF. The CDR3 DNA sequence: TGTGCCAGCAGCTTAGCGGGGACAGGGTCCTACTACGGGCAGTACTTC. This sequence joins TRBV7-9 and TRBJ2-7; 9 positions agree with TRBD1. Germline V lookup: CDR1 SEHNR, CDR2 FQNEAQ (reference sequence). This CDR3 region has 16 residues.

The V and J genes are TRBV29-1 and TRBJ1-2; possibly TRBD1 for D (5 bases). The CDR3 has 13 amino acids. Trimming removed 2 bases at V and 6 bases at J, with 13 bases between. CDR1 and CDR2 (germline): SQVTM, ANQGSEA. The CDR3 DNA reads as TGCAGCGTTGAACCCCAGTGGGGCCATGGCTACACCTTC. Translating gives CSVEPQWGHGYTF.

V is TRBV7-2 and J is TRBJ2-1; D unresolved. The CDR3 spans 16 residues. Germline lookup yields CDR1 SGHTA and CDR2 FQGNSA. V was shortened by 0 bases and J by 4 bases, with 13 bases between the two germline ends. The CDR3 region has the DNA TGTGCCAGCAGCTTAGCGATCTACCACCAATACAATGAGCAGTTCTTC. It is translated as CASSLAIYHQYNEQFF.

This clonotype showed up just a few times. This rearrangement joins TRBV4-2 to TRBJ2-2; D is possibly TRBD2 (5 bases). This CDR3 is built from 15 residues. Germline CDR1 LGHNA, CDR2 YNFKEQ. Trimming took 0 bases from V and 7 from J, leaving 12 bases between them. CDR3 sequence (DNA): TGTGCCAGCAGCCAAGACGCCCGCGAGGGCGGGGAGCTGTTTTTT. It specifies CASSQDAREGGELFF.

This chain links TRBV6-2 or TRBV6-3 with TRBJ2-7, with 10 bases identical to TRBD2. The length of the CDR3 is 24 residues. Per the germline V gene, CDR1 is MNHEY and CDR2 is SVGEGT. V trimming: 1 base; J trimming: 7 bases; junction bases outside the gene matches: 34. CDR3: CASSYLSGQISLAGVVPKLREQYF. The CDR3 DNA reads TGTGCCAGCAGTTACTTGTCCGGACAGATCTCTCTAGCGGGAGTAGTCCCTAAGCTTCGGGAGCAGTACTTC.

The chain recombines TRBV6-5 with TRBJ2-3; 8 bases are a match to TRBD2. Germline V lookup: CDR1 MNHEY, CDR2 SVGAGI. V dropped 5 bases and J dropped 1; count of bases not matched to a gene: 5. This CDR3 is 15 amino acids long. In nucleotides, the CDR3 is TGTGCCAGCAGTCAATCGACTAGCGGCACAGATACGCAGTATTTT. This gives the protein CASSQSTSGTDTQYF.

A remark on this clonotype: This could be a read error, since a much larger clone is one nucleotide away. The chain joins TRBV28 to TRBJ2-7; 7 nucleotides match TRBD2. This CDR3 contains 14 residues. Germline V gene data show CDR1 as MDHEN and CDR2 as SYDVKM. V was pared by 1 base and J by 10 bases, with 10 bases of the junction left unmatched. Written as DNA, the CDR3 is TGTGCCAGCAGTTTATTGGCAGGGAGGGAGGCCCAGTACTTC. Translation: CASSLLAGREAQYF. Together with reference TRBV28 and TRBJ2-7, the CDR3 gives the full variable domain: DVKVTQSSRYLVKRTGEKVFLECVQDMDHENMFWYRQDPGLGLRLIYFSYDVKMKEKGDIPEGYSVSREKKERFSLILESASTNQTSMYLCASSLLAGREAQYFGPGTRLTVT.

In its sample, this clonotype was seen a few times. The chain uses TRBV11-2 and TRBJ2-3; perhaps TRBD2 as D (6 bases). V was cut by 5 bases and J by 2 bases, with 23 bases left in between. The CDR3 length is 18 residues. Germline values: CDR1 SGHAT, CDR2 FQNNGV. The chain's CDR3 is CASSQFWSGGSPTDTQYF. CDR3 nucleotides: TGTGCCAGCAGCCAATTCTGGTCTGGGGGGAGCCCCACAGATACGCAGTATTTT.

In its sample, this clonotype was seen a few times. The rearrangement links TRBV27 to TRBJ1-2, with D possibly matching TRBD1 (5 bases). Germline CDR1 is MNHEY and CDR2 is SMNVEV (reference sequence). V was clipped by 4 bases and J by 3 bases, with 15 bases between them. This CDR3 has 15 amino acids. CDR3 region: CASSSSGAGDYGYTF. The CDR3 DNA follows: TGTGCCAGCAGTTCCTCCGGGGCAGGCGACTATGGCTACACCTTC.

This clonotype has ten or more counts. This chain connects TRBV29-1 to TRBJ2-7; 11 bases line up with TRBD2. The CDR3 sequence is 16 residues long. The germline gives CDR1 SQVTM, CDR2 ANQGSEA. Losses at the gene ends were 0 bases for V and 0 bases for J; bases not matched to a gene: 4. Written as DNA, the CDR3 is TGCAGCGTTGAAGATCCTACTAGCGGGGGCTCCTACGAGCAGTACTTC. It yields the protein CSVEDPTSGGSYEQYF.